This TCR beta chain was recovered during a study of cytotoxic CD8 clonotypes in ibrutinib-treated CLL. Study results and limitations: Public clonotypes were rare and shrank or held steady on treatment.

The planned depth of sequencing spanned 1 in 200,000 to 1 in 1 million T cells. The repertoire was sequenced with immunoSEQ multiplex PCR; TCRdb's copy has only in-frame clones and lacks some. Of under 200,000 clones listed, roughly 80% were seen once; the top ten hold under 5.5%. This CDR3 has 12 amino acids. Germline V gene sequence: CDR1 MNHEY, CDR2 SVGAGI. V dropped 5 bases and J dropped 9 bases, with 13 bases sitting between them. A note on this clone: Its antigen is unknown.

This clonotype was sampled from a human donor with chronic lymphocytic leukemia. The rearrangement links TRBV6-5 to TRBJ1-2; D may be TRBD1 (6 bases). The specimen was PBMCs, collected after 24 months of ibrutinib treatment. In nucleotides, the CDR3 is TGTGCCAGCAGTCTCGACAGGAATCGCTACACCTTC. Translating it yields CASSLDRNRYTF.